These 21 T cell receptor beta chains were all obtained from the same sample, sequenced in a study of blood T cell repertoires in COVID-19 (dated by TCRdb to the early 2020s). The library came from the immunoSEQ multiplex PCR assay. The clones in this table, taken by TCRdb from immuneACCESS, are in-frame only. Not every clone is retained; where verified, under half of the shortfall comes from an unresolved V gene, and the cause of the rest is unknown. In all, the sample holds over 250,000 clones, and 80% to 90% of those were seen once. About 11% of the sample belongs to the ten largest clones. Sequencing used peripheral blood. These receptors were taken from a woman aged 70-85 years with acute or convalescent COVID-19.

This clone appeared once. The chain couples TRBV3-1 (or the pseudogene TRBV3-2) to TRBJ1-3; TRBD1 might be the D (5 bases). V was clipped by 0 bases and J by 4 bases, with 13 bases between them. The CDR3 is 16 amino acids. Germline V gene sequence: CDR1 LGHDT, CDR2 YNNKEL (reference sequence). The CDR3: CASSQDRGLWGNTIYF. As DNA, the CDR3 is TGTGCCAGCAGCCAAGACCGGGGACTCTGGGGAAACACCATATATTTT.

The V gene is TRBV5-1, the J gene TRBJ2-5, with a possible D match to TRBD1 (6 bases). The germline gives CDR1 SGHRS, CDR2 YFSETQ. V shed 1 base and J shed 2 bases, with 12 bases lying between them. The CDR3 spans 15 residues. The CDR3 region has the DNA TGCGCCAGCAGCTTGACAGGGAGTAAGCAAGAGACCCAGTACTTC. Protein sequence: CASSLTGSKQETQYF.

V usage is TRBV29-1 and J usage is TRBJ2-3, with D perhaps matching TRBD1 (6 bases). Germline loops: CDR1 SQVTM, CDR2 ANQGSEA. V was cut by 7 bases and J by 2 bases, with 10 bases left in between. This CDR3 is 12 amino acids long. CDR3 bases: TGCAGCGGCGGACAGATCACAGATACGCAGTATTTT. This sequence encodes CSGGQITDTQYF.

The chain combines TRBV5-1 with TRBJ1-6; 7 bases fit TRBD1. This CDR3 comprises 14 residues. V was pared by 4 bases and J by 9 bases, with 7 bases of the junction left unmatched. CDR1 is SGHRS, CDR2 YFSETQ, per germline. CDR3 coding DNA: TGCGCCAGCAGCCTCGGGACAGAGGGTTCACCCCTCCACTTT. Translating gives CASSLGTEGSPLHF. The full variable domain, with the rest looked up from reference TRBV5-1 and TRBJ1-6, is KAGVTQTPRYLIKTRGQQVTLSCSPISGHRSVSWYQQTPGQGLQFLFEYFSETQRNKGNFPGRFSGRQFSNSRSEMNVSTLELGDSALYLCASSLGTEGSPLHFGNGTRLTVT.

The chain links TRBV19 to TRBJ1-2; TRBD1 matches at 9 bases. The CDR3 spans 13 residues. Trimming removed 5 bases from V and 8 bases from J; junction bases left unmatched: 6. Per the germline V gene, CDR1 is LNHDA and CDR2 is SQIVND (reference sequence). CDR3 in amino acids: CASSPDRGRGYTF. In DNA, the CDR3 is TGTGCCAGTAGTCCGGACAGGGGACGGGGCTACACCTTC.

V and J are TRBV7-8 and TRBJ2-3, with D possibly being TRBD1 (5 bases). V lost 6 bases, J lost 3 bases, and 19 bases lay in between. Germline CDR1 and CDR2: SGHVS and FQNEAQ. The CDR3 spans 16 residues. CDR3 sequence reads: CASSDRRSVWTDTQYF. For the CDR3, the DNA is TGTGCCAGCAGTGACAGACGCTCAGTTTGGACAGATACGCAGTATTTT. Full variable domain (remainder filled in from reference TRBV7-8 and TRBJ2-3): GAGVSQSPRYKVAKRGQDVALRCDPISGHVSLFWYQQALGQGPEFLTYFQNEAQLDKSGLPSDRFFAERPEGSVSTLKIQRTQQEDSAVYLCASSDRRSVWTDTQYFGPGTRLTVL.

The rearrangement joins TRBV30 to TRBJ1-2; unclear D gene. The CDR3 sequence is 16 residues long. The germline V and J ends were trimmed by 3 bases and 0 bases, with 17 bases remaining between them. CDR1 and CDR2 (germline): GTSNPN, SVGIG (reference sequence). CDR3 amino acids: CAWRRGPLIANYGYTF. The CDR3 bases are TGTGCCTGGAGAAGAGGCCCCTTGATAGCTAACTATGGCTACACCTTC.

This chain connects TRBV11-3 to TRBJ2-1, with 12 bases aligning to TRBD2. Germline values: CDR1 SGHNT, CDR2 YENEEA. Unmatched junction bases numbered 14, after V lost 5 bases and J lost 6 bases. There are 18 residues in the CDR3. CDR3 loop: CASSASKSGLAGPNEQFF. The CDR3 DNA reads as TGTGCCAGCAGCGCATCTAAGTCTGGACTAGCGGGGCCCAATGAGCAGTTCTTC.

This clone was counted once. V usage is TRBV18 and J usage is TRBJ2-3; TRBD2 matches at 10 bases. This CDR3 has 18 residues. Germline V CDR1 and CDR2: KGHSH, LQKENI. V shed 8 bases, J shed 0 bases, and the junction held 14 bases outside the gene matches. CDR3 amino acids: CASPPGLAGAQSTDTQYF. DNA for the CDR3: TGTGCCAGCCCGCCGGGGCTAGCGGGGGCCCAGAGCACAGATACGCAGTATTTT.

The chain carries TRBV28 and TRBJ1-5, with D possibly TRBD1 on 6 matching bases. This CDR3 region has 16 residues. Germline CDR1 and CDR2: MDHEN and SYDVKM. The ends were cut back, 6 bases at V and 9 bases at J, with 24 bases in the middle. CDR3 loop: CASRTSGTPSWGPQHF. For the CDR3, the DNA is TGTGCCAGCAGAACCTCCGGGACACCTTCATGGGGGCCCCAGCATTTT.

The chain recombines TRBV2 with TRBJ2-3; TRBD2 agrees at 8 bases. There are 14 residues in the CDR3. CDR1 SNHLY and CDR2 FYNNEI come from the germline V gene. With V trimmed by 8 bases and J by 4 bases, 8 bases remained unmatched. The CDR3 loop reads CASVNGGEADTQYF. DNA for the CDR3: TGTGCCAGCGTAAACGGGGGGGAAGCAGATACGCAGTATTTT.

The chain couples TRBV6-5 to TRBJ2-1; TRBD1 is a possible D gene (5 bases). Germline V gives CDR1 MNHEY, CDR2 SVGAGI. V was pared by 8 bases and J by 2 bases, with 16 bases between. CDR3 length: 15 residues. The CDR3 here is CASSGRGPAYNEQFF. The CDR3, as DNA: TGTGCCAGCTCAGGTAGGGGCCCCGCCTACAATGAGCAGTTCTTC.

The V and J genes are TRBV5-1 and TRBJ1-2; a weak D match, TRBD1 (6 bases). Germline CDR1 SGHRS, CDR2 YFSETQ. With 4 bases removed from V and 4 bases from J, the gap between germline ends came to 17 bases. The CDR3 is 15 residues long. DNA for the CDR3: TGCGCCAGCAGCCTCATGGCCACAGGGAGCTATGGCTACACCTTC. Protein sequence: CASSLMATGSYGYTF.

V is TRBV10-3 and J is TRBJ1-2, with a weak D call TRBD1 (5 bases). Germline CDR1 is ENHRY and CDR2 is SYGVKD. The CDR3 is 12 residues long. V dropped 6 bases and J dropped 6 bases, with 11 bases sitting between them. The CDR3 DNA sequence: TGTGCCATCAGGGGGCCTACAGATGGCTACACCTTC. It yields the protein CAIRGPTDGYTF.

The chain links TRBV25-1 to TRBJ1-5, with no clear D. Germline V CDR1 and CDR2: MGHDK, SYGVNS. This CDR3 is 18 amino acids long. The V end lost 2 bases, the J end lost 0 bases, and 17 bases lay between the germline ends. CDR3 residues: CASSEPERLVYSNQPQHF. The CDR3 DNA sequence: TGTGCCAGCAGTGAACCCGAGCGCCTAGTATATAGCAATCAGCCCCAGCATTTT.

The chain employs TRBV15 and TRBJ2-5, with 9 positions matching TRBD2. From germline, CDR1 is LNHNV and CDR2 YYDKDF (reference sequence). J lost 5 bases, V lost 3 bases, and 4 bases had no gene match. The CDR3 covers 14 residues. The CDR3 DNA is TGTGCCACCAGCAGTAGCGGGGGCGGGGAGACCCAGTACTTC. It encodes CATSSSGGGETQYF.

The CDR3: CAIRTGGGANVLTF. The CDR3 region has the DNA TGTGCCATCAGGACAGGAGGAGGGGCCAACGTCCTGACTTTC. The chain recombines TRBV10-3 with TRBJ2-6, with D possibly being TRBD1 (6 bases). This CDR3 contains 14 residues. In germline, CDR1 is ENHRY, CDR2 SYGVKD. Trimming removed 6 bases at V and 4 bases at J, with 10 bases between.

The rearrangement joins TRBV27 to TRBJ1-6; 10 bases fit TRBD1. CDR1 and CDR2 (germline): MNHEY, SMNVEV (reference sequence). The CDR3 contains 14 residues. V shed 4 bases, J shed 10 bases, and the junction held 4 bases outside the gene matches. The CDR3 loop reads CASSSGQGRSPLHF. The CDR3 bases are TGTGCCAGCAGTTCGGGACAGGGGCGATCACCCCTCCACTTT.

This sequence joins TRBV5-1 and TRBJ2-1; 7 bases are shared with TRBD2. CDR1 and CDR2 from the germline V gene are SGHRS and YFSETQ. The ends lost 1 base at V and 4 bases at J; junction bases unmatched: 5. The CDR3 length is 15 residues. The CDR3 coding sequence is TGCGCCAGCAGCTTGCTAAACGGGGGGTACAATGAGCAGTTCTTC. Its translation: CASSLLNGGYNEQFF.

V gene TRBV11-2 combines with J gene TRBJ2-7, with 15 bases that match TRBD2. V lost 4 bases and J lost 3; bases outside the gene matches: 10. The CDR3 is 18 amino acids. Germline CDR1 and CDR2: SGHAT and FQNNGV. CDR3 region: CASSYPGLAGGRIYEQYF. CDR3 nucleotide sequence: TGTGCCAGCAGCTACCCGGGACTAGCGGGGGGTCGAATCTACGAGCAGTACTTC.

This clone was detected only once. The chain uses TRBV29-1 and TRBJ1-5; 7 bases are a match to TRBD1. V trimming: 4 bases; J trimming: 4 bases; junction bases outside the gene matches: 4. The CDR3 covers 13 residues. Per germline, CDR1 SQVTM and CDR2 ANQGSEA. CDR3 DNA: TGCAGCGTTGCGGCAGGGGGGAATCAGCCCCAGCATTTT. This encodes CSVAAGGNQPQHF. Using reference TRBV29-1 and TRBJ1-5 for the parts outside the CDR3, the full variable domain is SAVISQKPSRDICQRGTSLTIQCQVDSQVTMMFWYRQQPGQSLTLIATANQGSEATYESGFVIDKFPISRPNLTFSTLTVSNMSPEDSSIYLCSVAAGGNQPQHFGDGTRLSIL.